The 27 T cell receptor beta chains given below trace back to one sample, sequenced in a study of blood T cell repertoires in COVID-19. Clones were read by immunoSEQ multiplex PCR, and TCRdb kept only the in-frame ones, dropping some. The sample has about 250,000 clones, approximately 86% seen once; the top ten hold 4% to 6%. The specimen was peripheral blood. These receptors came from a woman at least 80 years old with active or convalescent COVID-19.

The rearrangement uses TRBV2 and TRBJ2-7, with a possible D match to TRBD1 (5 bases). Trimming shortened V by 6 bases and J by 2 bases, and 14 bases separated the two germline ends. The CDR3 has 14 amino acids. The germline gives CDR1 SNHLY, CDR2 FYNNEI. The DNA for the CDR3 is TGTGCCAGCAGGGTAACAGGATCTGCCTACGAGCAGTACTTC. This sequence encodes CASRVTGSAYEQYF.

As DNA, the CDR3 is TGTGCCAGCTCCCCGACTAGCGGGAACGGTTACAATGAGCAGTTCTTC. This codes for CASSPTSGNGYNEQFF. The chain employs TRBV18 and TRBJ2-1; 11 nucleotides align to TRBD2. The CDR3 contains 16 residues. Germline trimming cut 6 bases from V and 4 bases from J; bases unmatched to any gene: 8. Germline CDR1 is KGHSH and CDR2 is LQKENI.

The V call is TRBV5-4, the J call TRBJ1-2, with a weak D call TRBD1 (6 bases). The V end lost 4 bases, the J end lost 7 bases, and 17 bases lay between the germline ends. This CDR3 has 14 amino acids. The germline V gene encodes CDR1 SGHNT and CDR2 YYREEE (reference sequence). CDR3 sequence (DNA): TGTGCCAGCAGCGGGGACAATTTACTCGGTGGCTACACCTTC. Its protein product is CASSGDNLLGGYTF.

This clone showed up just once. J is TRBJ1-3 and V is TRBV19; D is ambiguous. V lost 3 bases and J 0 bases, leaving 6 bases between the germline ends. Germline V lookup: CDR1 LNHDA, CDR2 SQIVND (reference sequence). The CDR3 length is 14 residues. Here the CDR3 reads CASSMGSSGNTIYF. In nucleotides, the CDR3 is TGTGCCAGTAGTATGGGGAGCTCTGGAAACACCATATATTTT. Using reference TRBV19 and TRBJ1-3 for the parts outside the CDR3, the full variable domain is DGGITQSPKYLFRKEGQNVTLSCEQNLNHDAMYWYRQDPGQGLRLIYYSQIVNDFQKGDIAEGYSVSREKKESFPLTVTSAQKNPTAFYLCASSMGSSGNTIYFGEGSWLTVV.

The V call is TRBV3-1 (or the pseudogene TRBV3-2), the J call TRBJ2-3; 8 bases are shared with TRBD2. From germline, CDR1 is LGHDT and CDR2 YNNKEL (reference sequence). CDR3 size: 15 residues. The V and J ends lost 0 bases and 4 bases, in that order; junction bases with no gene match: 3. The CDR3 DNA follows: TGTGCCAGCAGCCAAGACGGGGGGGCTCCAGATACGCAGTATTTT. It is translated as CASSQDGGAPDTQYF.

The chain combines TRBV19 with TRBJ1-5; D is unresolved. Trimming removed 1 base at V and 5 bases at J, with 6 bases between. Germline-derived CDR1 and CDR2 are LNHDA and SQIVND (reference sequence). The CDR3 has 13 residues. Here the CDR3 DNA reads TGTGCCAGTAGTATAGCCGGGGATCAGCCCCAGCATTTT. Amino acid sequence: CASSIAGDQPQHF.

This clone showed up just a few times. This rearrangement joins TRBV2 to TRBJ2-3; tentatively, D is TRBD1 (6 bases). The CDR3 length is 15 residues. V dropped 9 bases and J dropped 2 bases, with 18 bases sitting between them. Per the germline V gene, CDR1 is SNHLY and CDR2 is FYNNEI. CDR3 coding DNA: TGTGCCAGTCATCGATCGGACAGCTCCACAGATACGCAGTATTTT. Amino acids: CASHRSDSSTDTQYF.

The chain is built from TRBV29-1 and TRBJ1-1; a possible D gene is TRBD1 (6 bases). Germline CDR1 reads SQVTM; CDR2 reads ANQGSEA. The CDR3 length is 13 residues. The V end was cut by 7 bases, the J end by 0 bases, with 12 bases between. The CDR3 loop is CSAHGQLNTEAFF. CDR3 in DNA: TGCAGCGCCCATGGACAGTTGAACACTGAAGCTTTCTTT.

This chain uses TRBV5-1 with TRBJ2-7; 10 positions match TRBD1. Germline values: CDR1 SGHRS, CDR2 YFSETQ. This CDR3 has 14 residues. The V and J ends lost 4 bases and 3 bases, in that order; junction bases with no gene match: 4. In DNA, the CDR3 is TGCGCCAGCAGCGGGACAGGGGTGGGCTACGAGCAGTACTTC. It yields the protein CASSGTGVGYEQYF.

This sequence joins TRBV3-1 (or the pseudogene TRBV3-2) and TRBJ2-1; the match to TRBD2 covers 10 bases. The CDR3 has 16 amino acids. Germline V gene sequence: CDR1 LGHDT, CDR2 YNNKEL (reference sequence). V lost 4 bases to trimming and J lost 5 bases; unmatched junction nucleotides: 8. This chain's CDR3 is CASSRGIAGGNNEQFF. The DNA of the CDR3 is TGTGCCAGCAGCCGGGGAATAGCGGGGGGTAACAATGAGCAGTTCTTC.

The chain uses TRBV18 and TRBJ2-5; D is ambiguous. This CDR3 is 13 amino acids long. Trimming pared 3 bases from V and 5 bases from J, leaving 10 bases between. CDR1 is KGHSH and CDR2 is LQKENI in the germline V gene. DNA of the CDR3: TGTGCCAGCTCACCGTTTCTAAGTGAGACCCAGTACTTC. Protein: CASSPFLSETQYF.

CDR3 amino acids: CASSFDGNQPRYGYTF. CDR3 nucleotides: TGTGCCAGCAGCTTCGACGGGAACCAACCCCGCTATGGCTACACCTTC. The V gene is TRBV5-8, the J gene TRBJ1-2; the D is unclear. Between the trimmed V and J ends, which lost 2 bases and 4 bases, there was a span of 18 bases. Germline values: CDR1 SGHTS, CDR2 YDEGEE. The CDR3 runs to 16 residues.

J is TRBJ1-6 and V is TRBV28, with D tentatively TRBD1 (6 bases). The CDR3 totals 14 residues. V shed 4 bases and J shed 6 bases, with 10 bases lying between them. Germline CDR1 MDHEN, CDR2 SYDVKM. CDR3 sequence reads: CASSYGGLNSPLHF. CDR3 sequence (DNA): TGTGCCAGCAGTTACGGGGGGCTTAATTCACCCCTCCACTTT.

The CDR3 sequence: CASSDPRDRSYNEQFF. In DNA form, the CDR3 reads TGCGCCAGCAGTGACCCGAGGGATAGGTCCTACAATGAGCAGTTCTTC. The chain links TRBV10-1 to TRBJ2-1, with a tentative D call TRBD2 (5 bases). CDR1 WNHNN and CDR2 SYGVQD come from the germline V gene (reference sequence). V was pared by 3 bases and J by 1 base, with 13 bases between. The CDR3 runs 16 residues.

Turning to this clone: This sample also contains other DNA sequences that code for the same CDR3. The chain employs TRBV9 and TRBJ2-1; 8 bases align to TRBD2. In germline, CDR1 is SGDLS, CDR2 YYNGEE. This CDR3 is 15 amino acids long. The V segment lost 2 bases and the J segment 0 bases; nucleotides outside the gene matches: 1. The CDR3 sequence is CASSVGTSSYNEQFF. The CDR3 nucleotides are TGTGCCAGCAGCGTGGGGACTAGCTCCTACAATGAGCAGTTCTTC.

V is TRBV19 and J is TRBJ1-1, with unresolved D. CDR3 length: 13 amino acids. Germline-derived CDR1 and CDR2 are LNHDA and SQIVND (reference sequence). V lost 3 bases and J lost 1, with 6 bases in between. The CDR3 loop reads CASSMGKNTEAFF. The CDR3 nucleotides are TGTGCCAGTAGTATGGGCAAGAACACTGAAGCTTTCTTT.

This clone was counted between two and nine times. The CDR3 reads CATSRPLLRQTEAFF. CDR3 bases: TGTGCCACCAGCAGACCATTATTGCGACAGACTGAAGCTTTCTTT. This chain joins TRBV15 and TRBJ1-1; TRBD1 might be the D (5 bases). This CDR3 is 15 amino acids long. The germline CDR1 and CDR2 sequences are LNHNV and YYDKDF (reference sequence). V gave up 2 bases and J gave up 5 bases, with 15 bases separating them.

The chain uses TRBV24-1 and TRBJ1-5; TRBD1 might be the D (6 bases). V was shortened by 5 bases and J by 8 bases, with 15 bases between the two germline ends. The CDR3 spans 14 residues. Per germline, CDR1 KGHDR and CDR2 SFDVKD. The DNA for the CDR3 is TGTGCCACCAGTGCTTCAGGGGCGGGTAAGCCCCAGCATTTT. It is translated as CATSASGAGKPQHF.

J is TRBJ1-1 and V is TRBV2; possibly TRBD1 for D (5 bases). V lost 8 bases to trimming and J lost 4 bases, with 14 bases between them. This CDR3 is built from 13 residues. Germline V gene sequence: CDR1 SNHLY, CDR2 FYNNEI. The CDR3 protein is CASLRRGTTEAFF. CDR3 bases: TGTGCCAGCCTAAGGAGGGGCACCACTGAAGCTTTCTTT.

The V call is TRBV4-2, the J call TRBJ1-1, with TRBD1 identical over 7 bases. Unmatched junction bases numbered 5, after V lost 3 bases and J lost 4 bases. Germline V gene lookup returns CDR1 LGHNA and CDR2 YNFKEQ. The CDR3 is made up of 14 amino acids. CDR3: CASSQRGHGTEAFF. The CDR3 nucleotides are TGTGCCAGCAGCCAGAGGGGGCACGGCACTGAAGCTTTCTTT.

The V call is TRBV15, the J call TRBJ2-1, with D maybe TRBD2 (5 bases). CDR3 size: 15 residues. The germline CDR1 and CDR2 sequences are LNHNV and YYDKDF (reference sequence). V dropped 3 bases and J dropped 0 bases, with 9 bases sitting between them. The CDR3 nucleotides read TGTGCCACCAGCAGGAGGGCCGGCTCCTACAATGAGCAGTTCTTC. Encoded protein: CATSRRAGSYNEQFF.

This clone was seen only once. V is TRBV6-4 and J is TRBJ1-1, with D tentatively TRBD1 (5 bases). The CDR3 totals 14 residues. Germline V gene lookup returns CDR1 MRHNA and CDR2 SNTAGT. V was clipped by 6 bases and J by 10 bases, with 21 bases between them. The CDR3 loop reads CASSPLLWGGGAFF. In DNA form, the CDR3 reads TGTGCCAGCAGCCCCTTATTGTGGGGCGGGGGAGCTTTCTTT.

This clone was recorded only once. This chain uses TRBV10-1 with TRBJ2-3; 10 nucleotides align to TRBD2. This CDR3 has 14 amino acids. Germline V CDR1 and CDR2: WNHNN, SYGVQD (reference sequence). With 5 bases clipped from V and 5 bases from J, the junction kept 4 bases outside the gene matches. The CDR3 nucleotides are TGCGCCAGCAGTCCGGGACTAGCGATAGATACGCAGTATTTT. Translating it yields CASSPGLAIDTQYF.

V and J are TRBV18 and TRBJ2-2; maybe TRBD2 (5 bases). V was clipped by 1 base and J by 4 bases, with 19 bases between them. The germline gives CDR1 KGHSH, CDR2 LQKENI. The CDR3 runs 18 residues. The CDR3 spells CASSPRASREGGTGELFF. The CDR3 DNA follows: TGTGCCAGCTCACCACGCGCCTCCCGGGAAGGTGGCACCGGGGAGCTGTTTTTT. Drawing the rest from reference TRBV18 and TRBJ2-2, the complete variable domain is NAGVMQNPRHLVRRRGQEARLRCSPMKGHSHVYWYRQLPEEGLKFMVYLQKENIIDESGMPKERFSAEFPKEGPSILRIQQVVRGDSAAYFCASSPRASREGGTGELFFGEGSRLTVL.

This chain uses TRBV4-1 with TRBJ1-3; D ambiguous. The CDR3 is 15 amino acids. The ends were cut back, 0 bases at V and 2 bases at J, with 8 bases in the middle. Germline values: CDR1 MGHRA, CDR2 YSYEKL. This CDR3 reads CASSQESVAGNTIYF. CDR3 DNA sequence: TGCGCCAGCAGCCAAGAATCGGTTGCTGGAAACACCATATATTTT.

This clone was counted a single time. V usage is TRBV2 and J usage is TRBJ1-6; 7 bases map to TRBD1. Germline assignment: CDR1 SNHLY and CDR2 FYNNEI. The CDR3 length is 14 residues. The V gene end was trimmed by 5 bases and the J gene end by 7 bases; junction bases not matched to a gene: 5. In nucleotides, the CDR3 is TGTGCCAGCAGTCCCGGGACAGAAAATTCACCCCTCCACTTT. It specifies CASSPGTENSPLHF. Supplemented by reference TRBV2 and TRBJ1-6, the full variable domain reads EPEVTQTPSHQVTQMGQEVILRCVPISNHLYFYWYRQILGQKVEFLVSFYNNEISEKSEIFDDQFSVERPDGSNFTLKIRSTKLEDSAMYFCASSPGTENSPLHFGNGTRLTVT.

The chain combines TRBV19 with TRBJ1-2; TRBD1 is a possible D gene (6 bases). Germline V gene lookup returns CDR1 LNHDA and CDR2 SQIVND (reference sequence). The CDR3 spans 13 residues. Deletions cut 5 bases from V and 3 bases from J, with 10 bases between. The CDR3 sequence: CASSGGGDYGYTF. The CDR3 coding sequence is TGTGCCAGTAGTGGGGGCGGTGACTATGGCTACACCTTC.